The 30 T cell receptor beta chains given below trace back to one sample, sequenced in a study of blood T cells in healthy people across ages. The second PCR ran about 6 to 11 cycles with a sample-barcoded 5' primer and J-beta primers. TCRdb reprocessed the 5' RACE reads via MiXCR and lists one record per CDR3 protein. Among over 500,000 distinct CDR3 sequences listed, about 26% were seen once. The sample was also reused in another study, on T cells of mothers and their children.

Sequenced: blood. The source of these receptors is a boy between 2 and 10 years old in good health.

CDR3 in DNA: TGTGCCAGCAGTGGGCCGGGGAACTACGAGCAGTACTTC. This gives the protein CASSGPGNYEQYF. The chain carries TRBV6-1 and TRBJ2-7; perhaps TRBD2 as D (5 bases). CDR1 and CDR2 from the germline V gene are MNHNS and SASEGT. Trimming shortened V by 4 bases and J by 3 bases, and 10 bases separated the two germline ends. This CDR3 comprises 13 residues.

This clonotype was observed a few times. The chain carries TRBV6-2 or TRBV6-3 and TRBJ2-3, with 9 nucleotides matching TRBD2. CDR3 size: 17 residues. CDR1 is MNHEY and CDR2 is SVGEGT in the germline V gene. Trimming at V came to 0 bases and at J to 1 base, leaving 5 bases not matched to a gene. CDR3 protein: CASSYSEREVRTDTQYF. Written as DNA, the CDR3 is TGTGCCAGCAGTTACTCGGAGCGGGAGGTACGCACAGATACGCAGTATTTT.

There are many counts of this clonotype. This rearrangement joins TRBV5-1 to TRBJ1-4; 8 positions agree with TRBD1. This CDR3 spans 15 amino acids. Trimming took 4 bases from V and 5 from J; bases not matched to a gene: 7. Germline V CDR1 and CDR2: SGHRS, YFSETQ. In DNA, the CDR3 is TGCGCCAGCAGCACAGGACAGGGAAGAAATGAAAAACTGTTTTTT. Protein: CASSTGQGRNEKLFF.

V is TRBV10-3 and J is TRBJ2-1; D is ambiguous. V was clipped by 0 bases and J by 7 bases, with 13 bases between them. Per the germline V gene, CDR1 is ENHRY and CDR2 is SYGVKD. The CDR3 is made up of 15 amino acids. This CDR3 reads CAISESVLSENEQFF. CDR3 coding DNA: TGTGCCATCAGTGAGTCGGTACTTTCCGAGAATGAGCAGTTCTTC.

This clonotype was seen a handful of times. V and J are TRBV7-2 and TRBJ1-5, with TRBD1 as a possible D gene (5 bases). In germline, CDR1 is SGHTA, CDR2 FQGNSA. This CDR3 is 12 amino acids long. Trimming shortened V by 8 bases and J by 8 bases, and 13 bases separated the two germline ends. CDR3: CASGTNGEPQHF. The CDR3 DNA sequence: TGTGCCAGCGGGACCAACGGGGAGCCCCAGCATTTT. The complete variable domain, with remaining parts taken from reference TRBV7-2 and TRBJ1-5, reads GAGVSQSPSNKVTEKGKDVELRCDPISGHTALYWYRQSLGQGLEFLIYFQGNSAPDKSGLPSDRFSAERTGGSVSTLTIQRTQQEDSAVYLCASGTNGEPQHFGDGTRLSIL.

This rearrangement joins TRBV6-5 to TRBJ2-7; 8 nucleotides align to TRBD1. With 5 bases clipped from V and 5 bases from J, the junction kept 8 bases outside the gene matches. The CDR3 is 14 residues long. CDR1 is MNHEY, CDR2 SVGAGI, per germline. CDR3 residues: CASSARDRSHEQYF. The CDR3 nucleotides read TGTGCCAGCAGTGCCCGGGACAGGTCCCACGAGCAGTACTTC.

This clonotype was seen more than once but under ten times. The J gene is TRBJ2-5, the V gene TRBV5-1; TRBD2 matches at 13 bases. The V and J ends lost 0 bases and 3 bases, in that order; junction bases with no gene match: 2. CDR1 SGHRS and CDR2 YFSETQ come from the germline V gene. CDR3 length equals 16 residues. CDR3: CASSLVGLAGEETQYF. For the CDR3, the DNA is TGCGCCAGCAGCTTGGTCGGACTAGCGGGGGAAGAGACCCAGTACTTC.

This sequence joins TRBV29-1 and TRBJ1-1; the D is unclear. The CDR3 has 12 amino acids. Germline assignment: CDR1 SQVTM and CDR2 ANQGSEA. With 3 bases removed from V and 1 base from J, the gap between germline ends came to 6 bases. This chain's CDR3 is CSVEQPNTEAFF. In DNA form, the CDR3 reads TGCAGCGTTGAGCAGCCGAACACTGAAGCTTTCTTT.

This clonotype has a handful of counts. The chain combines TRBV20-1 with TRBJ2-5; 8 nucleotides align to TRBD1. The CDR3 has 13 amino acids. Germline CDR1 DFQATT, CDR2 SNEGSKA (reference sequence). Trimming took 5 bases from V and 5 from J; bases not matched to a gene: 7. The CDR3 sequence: CSAPRTGRETQYF. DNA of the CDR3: TGCAGTGCTCCCCGGACAGGGAGGGAGACCCAGTACTTC.

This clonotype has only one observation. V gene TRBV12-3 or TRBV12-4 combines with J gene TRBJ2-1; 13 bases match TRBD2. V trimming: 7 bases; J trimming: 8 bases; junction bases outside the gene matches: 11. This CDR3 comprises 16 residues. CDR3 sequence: CASIIGGTSGAHEQFF. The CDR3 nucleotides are TGTGCCAGCATTATTGGGGGGACTAGCGGGGCCCATGAGCAGTTCTTC.

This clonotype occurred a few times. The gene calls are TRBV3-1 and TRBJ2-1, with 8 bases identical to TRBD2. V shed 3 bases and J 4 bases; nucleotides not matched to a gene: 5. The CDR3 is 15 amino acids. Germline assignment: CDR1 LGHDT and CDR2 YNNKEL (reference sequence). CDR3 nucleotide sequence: TGTGCCAGCAGCCAGAGCGGGGGCCGATACAATGAGCAGTTCTTC. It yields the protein CASSQSGGRYNEQFF.

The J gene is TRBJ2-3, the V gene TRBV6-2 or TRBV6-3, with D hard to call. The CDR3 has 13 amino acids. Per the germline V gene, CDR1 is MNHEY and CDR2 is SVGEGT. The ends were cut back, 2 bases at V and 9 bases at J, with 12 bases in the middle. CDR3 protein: CASSYERTPTQYF. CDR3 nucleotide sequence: TGTGCCAGCAGTTACGAGAGAACGCCCACGCAGTATTTT.

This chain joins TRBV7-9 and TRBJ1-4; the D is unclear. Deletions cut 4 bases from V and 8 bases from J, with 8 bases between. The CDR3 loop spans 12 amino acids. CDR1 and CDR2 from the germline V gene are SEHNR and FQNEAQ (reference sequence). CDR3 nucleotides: TGTGCCAGCAGCTCACCTAGGGAAAAACTGTTTTTT. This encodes CASSSPREKLFF.

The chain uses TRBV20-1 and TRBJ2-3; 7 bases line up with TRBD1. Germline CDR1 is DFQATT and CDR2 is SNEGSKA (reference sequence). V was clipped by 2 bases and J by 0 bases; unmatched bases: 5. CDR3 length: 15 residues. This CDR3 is CSARLQGQSTDTQYF. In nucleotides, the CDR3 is TGCAGTGCTAGATTACAGGGGCAAAGCACAGATACGCAGTATTTT.

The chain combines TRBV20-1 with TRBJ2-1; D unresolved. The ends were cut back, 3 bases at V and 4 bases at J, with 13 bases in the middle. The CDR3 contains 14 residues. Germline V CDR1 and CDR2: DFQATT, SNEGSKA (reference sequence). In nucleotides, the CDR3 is TGCAGTGCTAGTCAACCCCAATTGTACAATGAGCAGTTCTTC. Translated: CSASQPQLYNEQFF.

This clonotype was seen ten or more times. CDR3 nucleotides: TGTGCCAGCTCAAGGACGGGGAACTATGGCTACACCTTC. It yields the protein CASSRTGNYGYTF. The chain combines TRBV6-5 with TRBJ1-2; D uncertain. The CDR3 has 13 residues. The germline gives CDR1 MNHEY, CDR2 SVGAGI. V was pared by 8 bases and J by 2 bases, with 12 bases between.

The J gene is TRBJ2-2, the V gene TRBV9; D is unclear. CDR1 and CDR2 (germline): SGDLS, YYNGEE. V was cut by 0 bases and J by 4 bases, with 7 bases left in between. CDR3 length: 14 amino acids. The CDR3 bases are TGTGCCAGCAGCGTAGAAGAAGGCACCGGGGAGCTGTTTTTT. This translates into CASSVEEGTGELFF.

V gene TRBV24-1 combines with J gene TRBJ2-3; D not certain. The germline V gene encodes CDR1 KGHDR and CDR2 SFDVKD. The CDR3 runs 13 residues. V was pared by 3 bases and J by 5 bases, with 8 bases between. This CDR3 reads CATSDPLGDTQYF. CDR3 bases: TGTGCCACCAGTGATCCTCTGGGAGATACGCAGTATTTT.

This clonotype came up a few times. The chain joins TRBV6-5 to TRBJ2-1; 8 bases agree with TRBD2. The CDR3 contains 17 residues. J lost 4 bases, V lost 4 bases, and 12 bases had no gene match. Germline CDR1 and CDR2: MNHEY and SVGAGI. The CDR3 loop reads CASSFPGLGGRYNEQFF. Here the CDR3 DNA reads TGTGCCAGCAGTTTTCCGGGACTAGGCGGGAGGTACAATGAGCAGTTCTTC.

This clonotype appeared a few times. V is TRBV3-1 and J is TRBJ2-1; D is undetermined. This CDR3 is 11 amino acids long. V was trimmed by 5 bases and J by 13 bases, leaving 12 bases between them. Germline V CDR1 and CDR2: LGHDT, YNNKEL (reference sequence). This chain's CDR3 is CASSEWGDQFF. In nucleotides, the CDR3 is TGTGCCAGCAGCGAGTGGGGTGATCAGTTCTTC.

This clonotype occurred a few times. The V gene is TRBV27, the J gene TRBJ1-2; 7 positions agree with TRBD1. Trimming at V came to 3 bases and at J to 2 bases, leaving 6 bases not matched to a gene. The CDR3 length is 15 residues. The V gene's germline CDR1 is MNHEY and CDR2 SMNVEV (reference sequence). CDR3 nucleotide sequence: TGTGCCAGCAGTTTTTTGGGGACAGAGAACTATGGCTACACCTTC. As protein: CASSFLGTENYGYTF.

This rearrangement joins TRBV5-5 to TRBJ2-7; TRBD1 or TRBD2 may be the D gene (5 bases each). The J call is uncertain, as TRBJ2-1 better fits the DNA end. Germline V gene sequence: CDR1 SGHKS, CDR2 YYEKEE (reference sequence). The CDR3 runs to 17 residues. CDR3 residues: CASSLAFIGDLYNEQFF. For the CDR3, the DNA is TGTGCCAGCAGCTTGGCGTTTATCGGGGACCTCTACAATGAGCAGTTCTTC.

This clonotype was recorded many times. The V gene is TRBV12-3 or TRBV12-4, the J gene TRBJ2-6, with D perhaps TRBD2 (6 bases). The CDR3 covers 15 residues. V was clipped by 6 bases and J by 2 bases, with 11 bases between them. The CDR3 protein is CASSQGLPGANVLTF. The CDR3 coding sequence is TGTGCCAGCAGCCAGGGACTTCCTGGGGCCAACGTCCTGACTTTC.

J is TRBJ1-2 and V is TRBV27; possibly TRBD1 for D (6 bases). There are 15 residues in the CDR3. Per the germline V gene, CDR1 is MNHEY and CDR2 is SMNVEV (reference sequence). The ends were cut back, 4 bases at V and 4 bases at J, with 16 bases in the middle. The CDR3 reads CASSSGQSLGYGYTF. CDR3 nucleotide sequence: TGTGCCAGCAGTTCCGGACAGTCCCTAGGCTATGGCTACACCTTC.

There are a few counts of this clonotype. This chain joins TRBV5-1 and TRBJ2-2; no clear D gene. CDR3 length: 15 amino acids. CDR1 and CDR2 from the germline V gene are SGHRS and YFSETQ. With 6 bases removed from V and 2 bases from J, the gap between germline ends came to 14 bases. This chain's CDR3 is CASTEATPNTGELFF. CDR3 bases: TGCGCCAGCACCGAGGCGACACCCAACACCGGGGAGCTGTTTTTT.

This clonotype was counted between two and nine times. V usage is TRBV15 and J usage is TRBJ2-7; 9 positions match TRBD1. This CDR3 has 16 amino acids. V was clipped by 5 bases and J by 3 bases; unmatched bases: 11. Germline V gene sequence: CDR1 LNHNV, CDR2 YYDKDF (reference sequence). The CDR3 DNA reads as TGTGCCACCAGCGGGAAACAGGGGGCTTTTTTCTACGAGCAGTACTTC. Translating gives CATSGKQGAFFYEQYF.

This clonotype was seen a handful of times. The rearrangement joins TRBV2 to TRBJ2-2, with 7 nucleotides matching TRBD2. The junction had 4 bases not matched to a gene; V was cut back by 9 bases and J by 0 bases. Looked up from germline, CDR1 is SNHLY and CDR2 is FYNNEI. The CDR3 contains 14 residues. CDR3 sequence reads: CARQAGTNTGELFF. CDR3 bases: TGTGCCAGACAAGCGGGGACGAACACCGGGGAGCTGTTTTTT.

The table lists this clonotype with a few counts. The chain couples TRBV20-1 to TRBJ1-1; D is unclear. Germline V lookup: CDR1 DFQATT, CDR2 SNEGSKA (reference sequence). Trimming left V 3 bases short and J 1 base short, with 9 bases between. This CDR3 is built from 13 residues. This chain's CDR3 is CSARTDWNTEAFF. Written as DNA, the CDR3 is TGCAGTGCTAGGACGGATTGGAACACTGAAGCTTTCTTT.

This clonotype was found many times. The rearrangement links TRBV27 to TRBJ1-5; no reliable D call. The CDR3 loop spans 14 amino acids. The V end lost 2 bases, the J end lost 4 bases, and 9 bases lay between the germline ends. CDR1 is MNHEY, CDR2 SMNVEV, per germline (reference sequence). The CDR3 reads CASSLSQANQPQHF. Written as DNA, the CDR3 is TGTGCCAGCAGTTTAAGTCAGGCTAATCAGCCCCAGCATTTT.

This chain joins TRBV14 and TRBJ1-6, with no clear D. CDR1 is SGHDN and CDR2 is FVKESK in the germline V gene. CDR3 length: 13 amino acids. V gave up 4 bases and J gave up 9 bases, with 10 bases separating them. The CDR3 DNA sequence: TGTGCCAGCAGCCGAGGACCACTTTCACCCCTCCACTTT. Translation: CASSRGPLSPLHF.